These 8 T cell receptor beta chains originate from one sample sequenced in a study of blood T cell repertoires in COVID-19. Measured with immunoSEQ multiplex PCR; TCRdb has only the in-frame clones, and not every one. The table shows 150,000 to 190,000 clones, with roughly 85% occurring only once. The sample consisted of peripheral blood. These TCRs come from a woman aged 60-70 years with COVID-19, enrolled during active disease.

The genes are TRBV3-1 (or the pseudogene TRBV3-2) and TRBJ2-5, with D possibly matching TRBD2 (6 bases). V was pared by 0 bases and J by 5 bases, with 13 bases between. The CDR3 runs 15 residues. Germline V gives CDR1 LGHDT, CDR2 YNNKEL (reference sequence). The CDR3 loop is CASSQDGRREETQYF. DNA of the CDR3: TGTGCCAGCAGCCAAGATGGTCGCCGGGAGGAGACCCAGTACTTC.

This clone occurred once. V gene TRBV19 combines with J gene TRBJ1-1; D might be TRBD1 (6 bases). Deletions cut 3 bases from V and 6 bases from J, with 11 bases between. The germline CDR1 and CDR2 sequences are LNHDA and SQIVND (reference sequence). The CDR3 contains 13 residues. The CDR3 loop reads CASSMSRGAEAFF. The CDR3 coding sequence is TGTGCCAGTAGTATGTCCAGGGGCGCTGAAGCTTTCTTT.

Remarks on this clone: This same CDR3 is encoded by further DNA sequences in the sample. The genes are TRBV5-1 and TRBJ1-2; D gene ambiguous. The CDR3 contains 12 residues. V was shortened by 0 bases and J by 6 bases, with 6 bases between the two germline ends. The germline V gene encodes CDR1 SGHRS and CDR2 YFSETQ. For the CDR3, the DNA is TGCGCCAGCAGCTTGGGACGGGATGGCTACACCTTC. Translated: CASSLGRDGYTF.

This clone was counted a single time. The chain uses TRBV11-2 and TRBJ2-7, with TRBD1 identical over 9 bases. CDR1 SGHAT and CDR2 FQNNGV come from the germline V gene. Germline trimming cut 6 bases from V and 1 base from J; bases unmatched to any gene: 10. The CDR3 length is 16 residues. The CDR3 protein is CASRPADRGFSYEQYF. The CDR3, as DNA: TGTGCCAGCAGGCCGGCGGACAGGGGTTTTTCCTACGAGCAGTACTTC.

This chain uses TRBV2 with TRBJ2-2, with TRBD1 as a possible D gene (6 bases). Germline assignment: CDR1 SNHLY and CDR2 FYNNEI. This CDR3 comprises 16 residues. V lost 8 bases, J lost 9 bases, and 25 bases lay in between. The CDR3 coding sequence is TGTGCCAGCTCTCATAGGGGGACGGGGCTTTCGAGGGAGCTGTTTTTT. It codes for CASSHRGTGLSRELFF.

Only one count was recorded for this clone. The chain couples TRBV7-9 to TRBJ2-3, with 10 positions matching TRBD2. V lost 7 bases and J lost 5; bases outside the gene matches: 15. Germline lookup yields CDR1 SEHNR and CDR2 FQNEAQ (reference sequence). This CDR3 spans 17 amino acids. CDR3 DNA sequence: TGTGCCAGCACCCCGGACGAACTAGCGGGGCCCTTAGATACGCAGTATTTT. Its translation is CASTPDELAGPLDTQYF. The full variable domain, in which reference TRBV7-9 and TRBJ2-3 provide the parts outside the CDR3, is DTGVSQNPRHKITKRGQNVTFRCDPISEHNRLYWYRQTLGQGPEFLTYFQNEAQLEKSRLLSDRFSAERPKGSFSTLEIQRTEQGDSAMYLCASTPDELAGPLDTQYFGPGTRLTVL.

Turning to this clone: The junction and the germline gene differ at one end; a read error may be behind it. The chain employs TRBV3-1 (or the pseudogene TRBV3-2) and TRBJ1-2; maybe TRBD1 (5 bases). The CDR3 totals 12 residues. The germline V gene encodes CDR1 LGHDT and CDR2 YNNKEL (reference sequence). This CDR3 reads CASSLAGGESLF. CDR3 bases: TGTGCCAGCAGCCTCGCCGGGGGTGAGAGCCTCTTC.

The V and J genes are TRBV5-5 and TRBJ2-1, with 8 positions matching TRBD2. The CDR3 extends over 17 amino acids. The germline CDR1 and CDR2 sequences are SGHKS and YYEKEE (reference sequence). V shed 1 base and J 0 bases; nucleotides not matched to a gene: 6. CDR3 protein: CASSLRLAGTSYNEQFF. For the CDR3, the DNA is TGTGCCAGCAGCTTGCGCCTAGCGGGTACCTCCTACAATGAGCAGTTCTTC.